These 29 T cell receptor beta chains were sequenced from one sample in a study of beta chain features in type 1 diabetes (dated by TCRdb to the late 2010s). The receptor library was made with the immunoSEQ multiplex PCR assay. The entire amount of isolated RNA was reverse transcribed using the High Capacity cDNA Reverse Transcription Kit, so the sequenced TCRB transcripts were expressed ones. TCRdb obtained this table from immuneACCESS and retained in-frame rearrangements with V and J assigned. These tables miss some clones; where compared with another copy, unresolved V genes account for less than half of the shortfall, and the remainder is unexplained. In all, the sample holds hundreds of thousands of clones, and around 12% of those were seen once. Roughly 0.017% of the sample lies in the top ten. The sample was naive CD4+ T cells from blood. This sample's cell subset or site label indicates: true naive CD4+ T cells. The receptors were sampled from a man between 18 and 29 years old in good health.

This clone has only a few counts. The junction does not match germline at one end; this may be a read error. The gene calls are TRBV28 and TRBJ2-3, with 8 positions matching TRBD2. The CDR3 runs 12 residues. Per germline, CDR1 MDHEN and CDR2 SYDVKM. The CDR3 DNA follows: TGTGCCAGCAGTTTTCCAGGACTAGCCAGACAGTTT. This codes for CASSFPGLARQF.

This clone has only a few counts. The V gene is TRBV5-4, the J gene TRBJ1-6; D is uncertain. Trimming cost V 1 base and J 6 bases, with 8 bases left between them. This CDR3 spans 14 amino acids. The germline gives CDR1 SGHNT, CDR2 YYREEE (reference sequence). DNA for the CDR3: TGTGCCAGCAGCTTGCGACAAAGTAATTCACCCCTCCACTTT. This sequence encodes CASSLRQSNSPLHF.

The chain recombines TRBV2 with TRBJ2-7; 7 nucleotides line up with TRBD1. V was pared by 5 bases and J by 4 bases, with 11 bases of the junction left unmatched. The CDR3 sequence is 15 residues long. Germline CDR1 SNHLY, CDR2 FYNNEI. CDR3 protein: CASSLTRDRVYEQYF. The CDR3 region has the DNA TGTGCCAGCAGTCTCACCCGGGACAGAGTATACGAGCAGTACTTC.

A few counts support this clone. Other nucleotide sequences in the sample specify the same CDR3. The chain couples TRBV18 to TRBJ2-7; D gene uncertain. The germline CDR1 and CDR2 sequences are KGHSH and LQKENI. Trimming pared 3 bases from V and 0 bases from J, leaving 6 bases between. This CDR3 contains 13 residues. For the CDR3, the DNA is TGTGCCAGCTCACCGGCAGACTCCTACGAGCAGTACTTC. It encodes CASSPADSYEQYF.

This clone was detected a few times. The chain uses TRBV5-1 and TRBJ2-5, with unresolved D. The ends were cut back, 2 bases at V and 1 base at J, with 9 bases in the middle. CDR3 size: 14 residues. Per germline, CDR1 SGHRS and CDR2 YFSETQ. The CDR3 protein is CASSLAATQETQYF. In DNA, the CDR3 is TGCGCCAGCAGCTTAGCCGCTACCCAAGAGACCCAGTACTTC.

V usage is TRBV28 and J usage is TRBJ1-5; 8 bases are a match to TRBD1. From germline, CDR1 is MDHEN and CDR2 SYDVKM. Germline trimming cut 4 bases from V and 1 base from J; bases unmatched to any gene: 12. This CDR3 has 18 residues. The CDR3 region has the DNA TGTGCCAGCAGTTCCTCACCGTGGGGGGACAGGAGCAATCAGCCCCAGCATTTT. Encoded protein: CASSSSPWGDRSNQPQHF. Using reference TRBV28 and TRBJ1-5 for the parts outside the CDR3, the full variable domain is DVKVTQSSRYLVKRTGEKVFLECVQDMDHENMFWYRQDPGLGLRLIYFSYDVKMKEKGDIPEGYSVSREKKERFSLILESASTNQTSMYLCASSSSPWGDRSNQPQHFGDGTRLSIL.

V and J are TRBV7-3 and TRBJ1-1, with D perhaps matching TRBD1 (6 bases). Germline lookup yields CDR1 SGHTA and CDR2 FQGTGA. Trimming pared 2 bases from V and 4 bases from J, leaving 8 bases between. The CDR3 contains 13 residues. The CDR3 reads CASSLGGATEAFF. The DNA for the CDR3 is TGTGCCAGCAGCTTAGGGGGGGCCACTGAAGCTTTCTTT.

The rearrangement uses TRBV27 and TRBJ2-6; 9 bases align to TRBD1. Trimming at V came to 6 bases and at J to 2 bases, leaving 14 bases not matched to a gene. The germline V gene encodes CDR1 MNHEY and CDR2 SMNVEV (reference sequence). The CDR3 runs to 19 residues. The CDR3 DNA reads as TGTGCCAGCAGCCCAAGTCCCGGGACAGGGATAGCTGGGGCCAACGTCCTGACTTTC. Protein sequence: CASSPSPGTGIAGANVLTF.

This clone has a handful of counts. CDR3 sequence reads: CASSLTGGSETQYF. For the CDR3, the DNA is TGTGCCAGCAGCTTAACAGGGGGTTCGGAGACCCAGTACTTC. V gene TRBV7-3 combines with J gene TRBJ2-5, with TRBD1 as a possible D gene (6 bases). The germline CDR1 and CDR2 sequences are SGHTA and FQGTGA. The CDR3 runs to 14 residues. Trimming shortened V by 0 bases and J by 5 bases, and 10 bases separated the two germline ends. Full variable domain (rest looked up from reference TRBV7-3 and TRBJ2-5): GAGVSQTPSNKVTEKGKYVELRCDPISGHTALYWYRQSLGQGPEFLIYFQGTGAADDSGLPNDRFFAVRPEGSVSTLKIQRTERGDSAVYLCASSLTGGSETQYFGPGTRLLVL.

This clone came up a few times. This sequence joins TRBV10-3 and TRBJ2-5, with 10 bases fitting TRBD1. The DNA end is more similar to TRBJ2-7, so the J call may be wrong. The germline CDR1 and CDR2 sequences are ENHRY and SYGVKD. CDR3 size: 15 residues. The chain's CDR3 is CAISREGTGDYEQYF. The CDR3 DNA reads TGTGCCATCAGCCGAGAGGGGACAGGGGATTACGAGCAGTACTTC.

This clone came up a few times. CDR3 amino acids: CASSQDFRLGSSPLHF. DNA for the CDR3: TGCGCCAGCAGCCAAGATTTCAGGTTAGGGAGTTCACCCCTCCACTTT. V is TRBV4-3 and J is TRBJ1-6; D is undetermined. The CDR3 is 16 residues long. Per germline, CDR1 LGHNA and CDR2 YSLEER. V lost 0 bases and J 9 bases, leaving 15 bases between the germline ends.

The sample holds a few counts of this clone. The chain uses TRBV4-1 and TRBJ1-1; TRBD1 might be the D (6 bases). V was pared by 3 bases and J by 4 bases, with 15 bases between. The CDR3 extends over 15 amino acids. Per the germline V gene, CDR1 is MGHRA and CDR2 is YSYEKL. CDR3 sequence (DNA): TGCGCCAGCAGCCAGGGAGTCACAGGGAGCACTGAAGCTTTCTTT. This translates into CASSQGVTGSTEAFF.

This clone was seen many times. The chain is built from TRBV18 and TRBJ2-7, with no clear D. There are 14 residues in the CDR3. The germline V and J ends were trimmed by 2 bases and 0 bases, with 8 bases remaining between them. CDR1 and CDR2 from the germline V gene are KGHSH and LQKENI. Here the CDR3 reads CASSPSASSYEQYF. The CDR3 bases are TGTGCCAGCTCACCATCGGCTAGCTCCTACGAGCAGTACTTC.

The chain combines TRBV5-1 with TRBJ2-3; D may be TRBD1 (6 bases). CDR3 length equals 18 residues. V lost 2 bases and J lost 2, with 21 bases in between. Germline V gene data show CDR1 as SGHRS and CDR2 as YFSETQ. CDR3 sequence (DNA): TGCGCCAGCAGCTTAGCCCAACAGGGATACCCACTCACAGATACGCAGTATTTT. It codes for CASSLAQQGYPLTDTQYF.

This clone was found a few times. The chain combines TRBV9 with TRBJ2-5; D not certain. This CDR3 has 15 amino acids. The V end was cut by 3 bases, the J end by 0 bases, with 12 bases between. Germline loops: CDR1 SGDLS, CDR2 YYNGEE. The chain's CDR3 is CASSARQDDQETQYF. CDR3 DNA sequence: TGTGCCAGCAGCGCGCGACAAGATGACCAAGAGACCCAGTACTTC.

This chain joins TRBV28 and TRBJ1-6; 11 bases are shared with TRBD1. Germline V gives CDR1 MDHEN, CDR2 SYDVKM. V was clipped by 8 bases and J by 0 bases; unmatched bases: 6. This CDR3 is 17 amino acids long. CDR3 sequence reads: CASGWDRGSSYNSPLHF. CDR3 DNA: TGTGCCAGCGGATGGGACAGGGGGAGCTCCTATAATTCACCCCTCCACTTT.

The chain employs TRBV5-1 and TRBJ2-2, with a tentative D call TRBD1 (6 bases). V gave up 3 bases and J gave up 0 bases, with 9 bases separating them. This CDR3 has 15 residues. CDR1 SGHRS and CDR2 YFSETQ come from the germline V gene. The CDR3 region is CASSWDTPNTGELFF. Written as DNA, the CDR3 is TGCGCCAGCAGCTGGGACACCCCGAACACCGGGGAGCTGTTTTTT.

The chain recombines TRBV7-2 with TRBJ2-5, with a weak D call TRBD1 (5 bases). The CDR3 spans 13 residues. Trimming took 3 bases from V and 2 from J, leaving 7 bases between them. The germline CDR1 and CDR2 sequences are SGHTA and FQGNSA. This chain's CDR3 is CASSFQGQETQYF. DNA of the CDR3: TGTGCCAGCAGCTTTCAGGGTCAAGAGACCCAGTACTTC.

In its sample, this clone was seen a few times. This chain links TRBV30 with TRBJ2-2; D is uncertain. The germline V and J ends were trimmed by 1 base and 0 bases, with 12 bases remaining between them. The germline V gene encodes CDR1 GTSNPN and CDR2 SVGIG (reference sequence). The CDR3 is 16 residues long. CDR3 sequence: CAWSELASSNTGELFF. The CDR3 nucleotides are TGTGCCTGGAGTGAATTAGCCAGCTCGAACACCGGGGAGCTGTTTTTT.

The CDR3 region has the DNA TGTGCCAGTACGACGTGGACAGGGCTCAATCAGCCCCAGCATTTT. Encoded protein: CASTTWTGLNQPQHF. The rearrangement links TRBV19 to TRBJ1-5, with 8 bases identical to TRBD1. This CDR3 contains 15 residues. Germline V gene data show CDR1 as LNHDA and CDR2 as SQIVND (reference sequence). With V trimmed by 7 bases and J by 3 bases, 8 bases remained unmatched.

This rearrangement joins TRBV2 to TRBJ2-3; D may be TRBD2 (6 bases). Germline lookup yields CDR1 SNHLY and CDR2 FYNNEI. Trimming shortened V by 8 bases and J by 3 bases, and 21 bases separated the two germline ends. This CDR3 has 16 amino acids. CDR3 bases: TGTGCCAGCCGTTATACGACTAGTTTTATTACAGATACGCAGTATTTT. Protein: CASRYTTSFITDTQYF.

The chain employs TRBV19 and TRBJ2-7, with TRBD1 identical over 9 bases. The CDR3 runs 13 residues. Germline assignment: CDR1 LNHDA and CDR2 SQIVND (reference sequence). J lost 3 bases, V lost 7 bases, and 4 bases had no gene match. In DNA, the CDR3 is TGTGCCAGTAACCCGGGACAGGGCTACGAGCAGTACTTC. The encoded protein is CASNPGQGYEQYF.

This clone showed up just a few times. CDR3 region: CASSQAGGNSGANVLTF. In DNA form, the CDR3 reads TGTGCCAGCAGCCAGGCGGGAGGGAACTCTGGGGCCAACGTCCTGACTTTC. The chain couples TRBV7-2 to TRBJ2-6, with 9 bases fitting TRBD2. The CDR3 is 17 residues long. Per the germline V gene, CDR1 is SGHTA and CDR2 is FQGNSA. V lost 5 bases to trimming and J lost 0 bases; unmatched junction nucleotides: 5.

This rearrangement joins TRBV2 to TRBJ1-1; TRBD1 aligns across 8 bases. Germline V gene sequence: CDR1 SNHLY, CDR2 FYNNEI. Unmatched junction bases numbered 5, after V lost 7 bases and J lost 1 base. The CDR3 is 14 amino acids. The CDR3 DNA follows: TGTGCCAGCACCTCCGGGACAGGGAACACTGAAGCTTTCTTT. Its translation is CASTSGTGNTEAFF.

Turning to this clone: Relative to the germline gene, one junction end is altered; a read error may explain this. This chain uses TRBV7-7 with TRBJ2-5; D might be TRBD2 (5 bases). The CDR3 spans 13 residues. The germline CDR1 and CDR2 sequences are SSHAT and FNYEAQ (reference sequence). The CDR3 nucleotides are TGTGCTAGCAGCTCCCGGGGAAGGCAGACCCAGTACTTC. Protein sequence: CASSSRGRQTQYF.

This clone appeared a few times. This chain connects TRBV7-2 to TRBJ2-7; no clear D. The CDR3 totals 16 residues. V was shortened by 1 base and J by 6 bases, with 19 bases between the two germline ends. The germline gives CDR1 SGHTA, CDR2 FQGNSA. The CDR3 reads CASSLELVQHGAEQYF. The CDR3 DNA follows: TGTGCCAGCAGCTTAGAGTTGGTCCAGCATGGAGCCGAGCAGTACTTC.

The CDR3, as DNA: TGTGCCAGTAGTATTTCGTCGGGGTATGGCTACACCTTC. It specifies CASSISSGYGYTF. The chain combines TRBV19 with TRBJ1-2; no definite D call. Germline CDR1 and CDR2: LNHDA and SQIVND (reference sequence). The ends were cut back, 3 bases at V and 5 bases at J, with 10 bases in the middle. This CDR3 is built from 13 residues.

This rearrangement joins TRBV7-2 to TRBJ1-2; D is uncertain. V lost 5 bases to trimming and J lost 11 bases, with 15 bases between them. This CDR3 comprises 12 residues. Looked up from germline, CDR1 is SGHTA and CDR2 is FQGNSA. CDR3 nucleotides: TGTGCCAGCAGCACCGTGAGCCGGTTATACACCTTC. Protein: CASSTVSRLYTF.

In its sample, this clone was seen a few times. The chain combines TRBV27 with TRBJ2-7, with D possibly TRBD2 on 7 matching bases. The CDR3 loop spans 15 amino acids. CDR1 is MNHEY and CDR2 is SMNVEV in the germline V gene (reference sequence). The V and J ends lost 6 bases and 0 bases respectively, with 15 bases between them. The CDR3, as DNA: TGTGCCAGCAGCTCGCCGGGGGGCGGCTCCTACGAGCAGTACTTC. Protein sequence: CASSSPGGGSYEQYF.